The sequence of this T cell receptor beta chain was determined in a study of neurological immune-mediated disorders. The germline V gene has CDR1 SGHRS and CDR2 YFSETQ. Trimming stripped 4 bases from V and 2 bases from J, with 19 bases between. This CDR3 is built from 16 residues. This clonotype has ten or more counts. The cell input for sorted libraries was about 960,000, and those cells were CD4+ or CD8+ T cells. Synthesis of cDNA was performed by 5'RACE using 10-nucleotide random UMIs. From 15-18 subjects, each sequencing run yielded over 190 million TCR-beta sequences. TCRdb ran MiXCR on the 5' RACE reads and lists one entry per CDR3 protein. In the table there are roughly 60,000 distinct CDR3 sequences, 4% of which are singletons.

The specimen sequenced was CD4+ T cells from blood. The chain is built from TRBV5-1 and TRBJ2-7, with D unresolved. This TCR came from a middle-aged woman with multiple sclerosis. The CDR3 is CASSLDGGMQTYEQYF. CDR3 nucleotide sequence: TGCGCCAGCAGCCTGGACGGTGGAATGCAAACCTACGAGCAGTACTTC.